This paragraph covers one T cell receptor beta chain sequence. Per the original methods: Amplifying reference gene primers gave estimates of nucleated cell counts. The protocol was immunoSEQ multiplex PCR, while the TCRdb copy is restricted to in-frame clones and leaves out a portion. D and trimming were read from the DNA, whereas the V and J calls and clone size are those reported in that table. The data hold roughly 130,000 clones, with roughly 84% observed a single time. This specimen belongs to a study of blood T cell repertoires in COVID-19. Study in general: Some COVID-19 samples were acute and others convalescent; all came from the United States, Italy and Spain. In each case, the material was cDNA or gDNA derived from T cells, B-cell-depleted T cells, or PBMCs.

Germline V gene lookup returns CDR1 MNHEY and CDR2 SVGAGI. The CDR3 extends over 15 amino acids. Trimming stripped 0 bases from V and 2 bases from J, with 10 bases between. The chain has TRBV6-5 and TRBJ1-2; D unresolved. Material: peripheral blood. The receptor comes from a woman aged 30 to 39 who had recovered from COVID-19. CDR3: CASSYSSGKNYGYTF. CDR3 DNA sequence: TGTGCCAGCAGTTACTCTTCCGGGAAGAACTATGGCTACACCTTC.